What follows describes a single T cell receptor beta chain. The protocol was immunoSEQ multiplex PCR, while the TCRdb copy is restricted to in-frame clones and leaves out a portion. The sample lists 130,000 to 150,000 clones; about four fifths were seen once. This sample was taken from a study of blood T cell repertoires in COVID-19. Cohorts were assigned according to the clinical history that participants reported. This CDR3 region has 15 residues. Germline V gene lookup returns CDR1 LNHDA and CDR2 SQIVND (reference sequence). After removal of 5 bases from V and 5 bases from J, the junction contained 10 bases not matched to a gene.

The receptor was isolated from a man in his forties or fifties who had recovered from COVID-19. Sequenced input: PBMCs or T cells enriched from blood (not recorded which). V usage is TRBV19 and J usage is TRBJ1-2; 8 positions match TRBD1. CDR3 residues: CASSPYRDRRYGYTF. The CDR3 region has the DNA TGTGCCAGTAGTCCATATAGGGACAGGAGATATGGCTACACCTTC.